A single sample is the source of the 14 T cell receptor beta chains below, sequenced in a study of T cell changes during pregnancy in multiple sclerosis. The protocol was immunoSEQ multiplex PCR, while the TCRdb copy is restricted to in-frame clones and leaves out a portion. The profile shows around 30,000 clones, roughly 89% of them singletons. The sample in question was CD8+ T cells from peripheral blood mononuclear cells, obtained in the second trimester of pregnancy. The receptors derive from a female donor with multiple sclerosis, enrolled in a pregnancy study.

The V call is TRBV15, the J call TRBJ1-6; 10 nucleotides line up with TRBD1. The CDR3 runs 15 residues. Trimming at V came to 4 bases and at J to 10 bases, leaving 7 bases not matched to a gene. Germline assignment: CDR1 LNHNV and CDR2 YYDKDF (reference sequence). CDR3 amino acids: CATSTDRGLGSPLHF. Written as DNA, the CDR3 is TGTGCCACCAGCACAGACAGGGGGCTTGGCTCACCCCTCCACTTT.

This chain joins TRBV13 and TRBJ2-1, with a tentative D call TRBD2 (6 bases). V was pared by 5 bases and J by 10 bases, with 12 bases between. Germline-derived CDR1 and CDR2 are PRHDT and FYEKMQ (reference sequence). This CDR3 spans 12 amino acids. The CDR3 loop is CASSGSGLEQFF. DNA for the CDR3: TGTGCCAGCAGCGGTTCGGGACTCGAGCAGTTCTTC.

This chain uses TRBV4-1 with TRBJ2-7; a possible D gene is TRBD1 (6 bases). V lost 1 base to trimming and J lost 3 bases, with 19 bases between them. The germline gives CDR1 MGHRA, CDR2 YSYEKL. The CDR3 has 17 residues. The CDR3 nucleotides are TGCGCCAGCAGCCAAGGGTTGACAGGCCCACACCACTACGAGCAGTACTTC. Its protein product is CASSQGLTGPHHYEQYF.

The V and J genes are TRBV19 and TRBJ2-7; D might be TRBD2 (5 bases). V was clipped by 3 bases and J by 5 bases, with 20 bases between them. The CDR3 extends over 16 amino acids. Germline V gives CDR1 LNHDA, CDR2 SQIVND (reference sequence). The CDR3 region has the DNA TGTGCCAGTAGTATGGGGTTTTTCGGGGTCGGACACGAGCAGTACTTC. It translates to CASSMGFFGVGHEQYF.

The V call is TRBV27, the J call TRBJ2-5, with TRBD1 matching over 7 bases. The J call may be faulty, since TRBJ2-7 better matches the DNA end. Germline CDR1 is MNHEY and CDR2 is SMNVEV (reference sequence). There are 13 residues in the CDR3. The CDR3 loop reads CASSSGQANEQYF. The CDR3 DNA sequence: TGTGCCAGCAGTTCCGGACAGGCTAACGAGCAGTACTTC.

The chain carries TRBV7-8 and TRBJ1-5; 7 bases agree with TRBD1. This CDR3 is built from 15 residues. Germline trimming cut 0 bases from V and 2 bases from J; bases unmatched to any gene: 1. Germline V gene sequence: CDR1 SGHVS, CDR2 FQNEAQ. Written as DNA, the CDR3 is TGTGCCAGCAGCTTAGCAGGACAGGGCAATCAGCCCCAGCATTTT. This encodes CASSLAGQGNQPQHF.

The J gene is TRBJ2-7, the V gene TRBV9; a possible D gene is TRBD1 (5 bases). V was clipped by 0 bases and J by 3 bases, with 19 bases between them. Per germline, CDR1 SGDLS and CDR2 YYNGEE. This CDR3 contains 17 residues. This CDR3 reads CASSVEGAPSPYYEQYF. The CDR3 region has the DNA TGTGCCAGCAGCGTAGAAGGGGCCCCATCCCCGTACTACGAGCAGTACTTC.

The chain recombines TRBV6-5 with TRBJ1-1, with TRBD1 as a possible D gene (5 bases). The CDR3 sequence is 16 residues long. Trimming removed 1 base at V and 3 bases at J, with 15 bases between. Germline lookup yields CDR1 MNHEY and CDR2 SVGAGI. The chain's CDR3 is CASSYCRGCVYTEAFF. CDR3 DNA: TGTGCCAGCAGTTACTGTAGGGGTTGCGTTTACACTGAAGCTTTCTTT.

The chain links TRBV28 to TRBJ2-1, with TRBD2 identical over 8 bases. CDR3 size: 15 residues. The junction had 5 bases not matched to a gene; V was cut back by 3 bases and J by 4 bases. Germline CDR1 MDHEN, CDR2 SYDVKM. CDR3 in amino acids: CASSLPGGGYNEQFF. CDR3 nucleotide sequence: TGTGCCAGCAGTTTGCCCGGGGGGGGATACAATGAGCAGTTCTTC.

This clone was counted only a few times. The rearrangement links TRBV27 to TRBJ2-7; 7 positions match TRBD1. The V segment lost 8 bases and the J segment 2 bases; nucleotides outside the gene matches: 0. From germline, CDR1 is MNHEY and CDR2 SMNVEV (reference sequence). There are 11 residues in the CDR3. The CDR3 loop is CASGQAYEQYF. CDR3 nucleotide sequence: TGTGCCAGCGGACAGGCCTACGAGCAGTACTTC.

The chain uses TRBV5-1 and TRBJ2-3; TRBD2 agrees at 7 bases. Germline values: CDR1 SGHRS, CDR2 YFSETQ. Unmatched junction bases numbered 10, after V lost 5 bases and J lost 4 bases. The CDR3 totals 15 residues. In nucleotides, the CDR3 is TGCGCCAGCAGGGGGCGGACTCGGGAGGCAGATACGCAGTATTTT. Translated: CASRGRTREADTQYF.

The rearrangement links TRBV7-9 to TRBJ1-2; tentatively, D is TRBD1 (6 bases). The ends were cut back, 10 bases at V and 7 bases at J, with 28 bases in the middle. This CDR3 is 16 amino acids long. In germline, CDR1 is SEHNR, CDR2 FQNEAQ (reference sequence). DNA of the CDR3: TGTGCCATCATATCCCCATACCGGGACACTTTAGGTGGCTACACCTTC. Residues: CAIISPYRDTLGGYTF.

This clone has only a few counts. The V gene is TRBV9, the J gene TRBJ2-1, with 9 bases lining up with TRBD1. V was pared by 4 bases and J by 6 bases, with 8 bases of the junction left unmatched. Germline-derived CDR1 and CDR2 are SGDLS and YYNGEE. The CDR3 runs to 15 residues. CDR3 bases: TGTGCCAGCAGCACCTCCGGGACAGGGCTCAATGAGCAGTTCTTC. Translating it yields CASSTSGTGLNEQFF. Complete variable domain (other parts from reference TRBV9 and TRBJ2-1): DSGVTQTPKHLITATGQRVTLRCSPRSGDLSVYWYQQSLDQGLQFLIQYYNGEERAKGNILERFSAQQFPDLHSELNLSSLELGDSALYFCASSTSGTGLNEQFFGPGTRLTVL.

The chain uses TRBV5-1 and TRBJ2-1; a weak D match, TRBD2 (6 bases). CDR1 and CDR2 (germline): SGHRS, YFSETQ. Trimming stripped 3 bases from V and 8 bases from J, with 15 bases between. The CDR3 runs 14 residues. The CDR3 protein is CASSYTLAFDEQFF. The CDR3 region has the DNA TGCGCCAGCAGCTATACCCTAGCGTTCGATGAGCAGTTCTTC.